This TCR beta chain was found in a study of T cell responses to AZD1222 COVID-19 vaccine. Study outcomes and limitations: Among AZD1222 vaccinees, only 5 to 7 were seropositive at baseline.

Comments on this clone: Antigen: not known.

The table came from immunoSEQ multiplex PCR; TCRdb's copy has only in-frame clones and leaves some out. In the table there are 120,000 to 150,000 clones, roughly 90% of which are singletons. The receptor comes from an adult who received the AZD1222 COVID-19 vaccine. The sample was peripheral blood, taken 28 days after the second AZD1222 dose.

This CDR3 reads CASSQARPPGNTIYF. The DNA for the CDR3 is TGCGCCAGCAGCCAAGCCCGGCCCCCTGGAAACACCATATATTTT. V and J are TRBV4-1 and TRBJ1-3; D call uncertain. The V gene lost 1 base and the J gene lost 2 bases, with 9 bases spanning the gap. In germline, CDR1 is MGHRA, CDR2 YSYEKL. The CDR3 has 15 residues.